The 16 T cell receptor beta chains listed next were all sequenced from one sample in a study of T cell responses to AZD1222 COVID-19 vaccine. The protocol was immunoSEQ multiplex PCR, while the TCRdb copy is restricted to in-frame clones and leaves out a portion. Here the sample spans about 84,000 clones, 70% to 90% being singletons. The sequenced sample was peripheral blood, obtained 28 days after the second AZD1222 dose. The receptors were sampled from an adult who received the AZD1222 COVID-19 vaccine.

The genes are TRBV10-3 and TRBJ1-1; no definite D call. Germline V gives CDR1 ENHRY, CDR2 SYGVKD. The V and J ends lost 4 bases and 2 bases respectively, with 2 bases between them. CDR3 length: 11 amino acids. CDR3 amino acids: CAISGNTEAFF. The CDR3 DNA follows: TGTGCCATCAGTGGTAACACTGAAGCTTTCTTT.

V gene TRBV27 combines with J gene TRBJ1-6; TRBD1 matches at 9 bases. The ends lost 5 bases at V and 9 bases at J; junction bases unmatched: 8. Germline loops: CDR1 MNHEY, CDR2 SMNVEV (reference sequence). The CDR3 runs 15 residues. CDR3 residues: CASSPTGGRSSPLHF. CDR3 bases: TGTGCCAGCAGTCCTACAGGGGGCAGGAGTTCACCCCTCCACTTT.

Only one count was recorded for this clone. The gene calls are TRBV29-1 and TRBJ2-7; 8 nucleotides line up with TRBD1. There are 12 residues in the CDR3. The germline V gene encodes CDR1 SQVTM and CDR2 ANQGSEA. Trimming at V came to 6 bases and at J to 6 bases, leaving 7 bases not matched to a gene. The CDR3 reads CSVSTGESEQYF. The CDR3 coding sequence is TGCAGCGTCTCGACAGGGGAGAGCGAGCAGTACTTC.

DNA of the CDR3: TGTGCCAGCAGCGCCGATACAGGGGGCATGAGGGGTGGCTACACCTTC. Translated, it gives CASSADTGGMRGGYTF. The chain recombines TRBV7-3 with TRBJ1-2, with TRBD1 matching 9 bases. The CDR3 is made up of 16 amino acids. J was trimmed by 7 bases and V by 5 bases; bases with no gene match: 14. Germline assignment: CDR1 SGHTA and CDR2 FQGTGA.

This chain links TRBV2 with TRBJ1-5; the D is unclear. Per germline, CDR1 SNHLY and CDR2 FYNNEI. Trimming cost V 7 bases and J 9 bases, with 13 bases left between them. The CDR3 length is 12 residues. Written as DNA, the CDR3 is TGTGCCAGCACCGAAGGGTTTTCGCCCCAGCATTTT. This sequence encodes CASTEGFSPQHF. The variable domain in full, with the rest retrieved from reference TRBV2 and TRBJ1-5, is EPEVTQTPSHQVTQMGQEVILRCVPISNHLYFYWYRQILGQKVEFLVSFYNNEISEKSEIFDDQFSVERPDGSNFTLKIRSTKLEDSAMYFCASTEGFSPQHFGDGTRLSIL.

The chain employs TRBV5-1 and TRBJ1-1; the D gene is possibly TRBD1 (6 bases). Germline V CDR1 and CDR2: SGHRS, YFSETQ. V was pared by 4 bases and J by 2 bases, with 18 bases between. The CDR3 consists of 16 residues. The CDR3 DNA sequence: TGCGCCAGCAGCCGAGGACAGATCGCCGGAAACACTGAAGCTTTCTTT. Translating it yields CASSRGQIAGNTEAFF.

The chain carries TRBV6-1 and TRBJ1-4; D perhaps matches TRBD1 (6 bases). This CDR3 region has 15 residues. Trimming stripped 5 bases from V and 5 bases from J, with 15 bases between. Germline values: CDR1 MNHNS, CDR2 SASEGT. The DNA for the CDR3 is TGTGCCAGCAGTTTCGCCCAGGGGAAAAATGAAAAACTGTTTTTT. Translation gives CASSFAQGKNEKLFF.

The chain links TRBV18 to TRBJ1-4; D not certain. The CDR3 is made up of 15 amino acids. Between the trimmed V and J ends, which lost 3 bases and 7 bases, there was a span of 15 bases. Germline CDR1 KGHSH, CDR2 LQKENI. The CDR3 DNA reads TGTGCCAGCTCACCTTCCAGATACTCCACTGAAAAACTGTTTTTT. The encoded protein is CASSPSRYSTEKLFF.

Here the CDR3 reads CASSSPRGTYPYEQYF. The CDR3 DNA is TGTGCCAGCAGCTCTCCCCGGGGGACATATCCCTACGAGCAGTACTTC. The V and J genes are TRBV21-1 and TRBJ2-7. TRBV21-1 counts as a pseudogene. The CDR3 loop spans 16 amino acids.

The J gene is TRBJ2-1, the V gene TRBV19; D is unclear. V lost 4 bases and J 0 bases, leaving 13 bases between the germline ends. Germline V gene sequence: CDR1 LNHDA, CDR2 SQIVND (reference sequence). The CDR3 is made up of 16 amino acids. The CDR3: CASSRVAQSSYNEQFF. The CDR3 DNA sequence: TGTGCCAGTAGTAGGGTTGCGCAGAGCTCCTACAATGAGCAGTTCTTC.

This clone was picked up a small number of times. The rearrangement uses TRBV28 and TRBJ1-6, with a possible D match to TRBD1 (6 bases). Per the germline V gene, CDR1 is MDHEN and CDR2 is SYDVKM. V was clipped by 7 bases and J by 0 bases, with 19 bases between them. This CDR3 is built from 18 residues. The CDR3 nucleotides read TGTGCCAGCACCCCCGAGGGGGATTCTAGCTCCTATAATTCACCCCTCCACTTT. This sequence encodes CASTPEGDSSSYNSPLHF.

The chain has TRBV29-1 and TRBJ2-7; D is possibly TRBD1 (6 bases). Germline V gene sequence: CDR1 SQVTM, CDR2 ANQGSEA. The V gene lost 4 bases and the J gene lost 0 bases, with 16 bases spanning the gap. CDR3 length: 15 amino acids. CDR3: CSVGGPRTASYEQYF. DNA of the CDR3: TGCAGCGTTGGGGGGCCCCGGACAGCCTCCTACGAGCAGTACTTC.

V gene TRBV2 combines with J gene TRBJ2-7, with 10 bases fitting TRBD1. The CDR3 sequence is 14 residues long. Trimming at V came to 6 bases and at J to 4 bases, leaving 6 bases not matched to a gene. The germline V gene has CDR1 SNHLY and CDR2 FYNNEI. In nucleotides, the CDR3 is TGTGCCAGCAGGCTGACAGGGGGCTGGTACGAGCAGTACTTC. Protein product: CASRLTGGWYEQYF.

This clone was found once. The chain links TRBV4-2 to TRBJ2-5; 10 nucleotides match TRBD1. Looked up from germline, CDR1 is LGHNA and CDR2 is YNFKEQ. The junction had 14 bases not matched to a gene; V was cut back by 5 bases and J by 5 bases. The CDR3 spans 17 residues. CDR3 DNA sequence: TGTGCCAGCAGCGAAGCCGGGACAGGGGCTGCATGGGAGACCCAGTACTTC. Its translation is CASSEAGTGAAWETQYF.

The CDR3 DNA reads TGTGCCAGCAGTGTCAGCAGGACCGGGGAGCTGTTTTTT. Residues: CASSVSRTGELFF. V and J are TRBV25-1 and TRBJ2-2; no clear D. The CDR3 consists of 13 residues. Trimming cost V 4 bases and J 5 bases, with 8 bases left between them. Looked up from germline, CDR1 is MGHDK and CDR2 is SYGVNS.

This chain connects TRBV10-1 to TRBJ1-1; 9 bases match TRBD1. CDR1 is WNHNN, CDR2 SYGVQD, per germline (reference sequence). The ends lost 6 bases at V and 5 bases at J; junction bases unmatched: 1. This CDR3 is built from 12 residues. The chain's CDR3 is CASRGQGTEAFF. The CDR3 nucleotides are TGCGCCAGCAGAGGACAGGGGACTGAAGCTTTCTTT.